This TCR beta chain originates from a study of shared clonotypes between healthy human individuals. Study conclusions and caveats: Depth of sequencing was expected to influence donor clonotype sharing. Large sequencing depth failed to make sorted-subset sequencing complete, rarefaction showed. Some naive CD4 clonotypes, around 4.7%, turned up in common across several donors.

This clone was found once. As yet, its antigen is unknown. CD8 memory pooled CD45RO+ cells and CCR7-negative CD45RA+ TemRA cells. Germline values: CDR1 PRHDT, CDR2 FYEKMQ (reference sequence). CDR3 length: 13 amino acids. The method was immunoSEQ multiplex PCR; TCRdb's version includes in-frame clones alone and lacks a portion of them. This sample has around 100,000 clones, with around two thirds found just once. Sample: memory CD8+ T cells sorted from blood. Subset described: CD45RO+ cells pooled with CCR7-negative TemRA cells. The receptor was derived from a woman younger than 45 in good health. The genes are TRBV13 and TRBJ2-5; no clear D gene. The tail of the sequence fits TRBJ2-7 better, so the J call may be wrong. The CDR3 DNA reads as TGTGCCAGCAGCTTAGGGGTGGGCTACGAGCAGTACTTC. This encodes CASSLGVGYEQYF.